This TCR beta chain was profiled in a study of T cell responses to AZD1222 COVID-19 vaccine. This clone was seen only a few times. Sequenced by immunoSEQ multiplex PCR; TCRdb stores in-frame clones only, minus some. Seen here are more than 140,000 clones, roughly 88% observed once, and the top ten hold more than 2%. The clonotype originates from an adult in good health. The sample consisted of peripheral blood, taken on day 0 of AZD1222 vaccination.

The CDR3 DNA sequence: TGTGCCAGCAGCCAAGAGGGACTGACCTACAATGAGCAGTTCTTC. Protein: CASSQEGLTYNEQFF. The chain is built from TRBV14 and TRBJ2-1, with a weak D call TRBD2 (6 bases). From germline, CDR1 is SGHDN and CDR2 FVKESK. CDR3 length: 15 amino acids. V was cut by 0 bases and J by 2 bases, with 8 bases left in between.